These 31 T cell receptor beta chains were all obtained from the same sample, sequenced in a study of OX40 agonist ivuxolimab in advanced cancers. Libraries were prepared by immunoSEQ multiplex PCR; TCRdb keeps only in-frame clonotypes and omits some of them. The repertoire holds fewer than 85,000 clones, with approximately 86% as singletons. This specimen consisted of CD4+ or CD8+ T cells sorted from blood, obtained in a trial of the OX40 agonist ivuxolimab. The receptors stem from an adult with an advanced solid tumor such as melanoma, head and neck, liver or kidney cancer.

The J gene is TRBJ2-7, the V gene TRBV19; 7 bases are a match to TRBD2. Looked up from germline, CDR1 is LNHDA and CDR2 is SQIVND (reference sequence). The CDR3 covers 15 residues. Trimming removed 3 bases from V and 3 bases from J; junction bases left unmatched: 8. CDR3 nucleotides: TGTGCCAGTAGTATGGCTTTAGCGGGTGGCTACGAGCAGTACTTC. Translated, it gives CASSMALAGGYEQYF.

The J gene is TRBJ1-1, the V gene TRBV2; possible D gene TRBD1, 5 bases. The CDR3 sequence is 13 residues long. The germline V gene has CDR1 SNHLY and CDR2 FYNNEI. Trimming cost V 6 bases and J 0 bases, with 8 bases left between them. CDR3 amino acids: CASRRGMNTEAFF. The DNA of the CDR3 is TGTGCCAGCAGGAGGGGAATGAACACTGAAGCTTTCTTT.

The rearrangement joins TRBV10-3 to TRBJ2-2; D not resolved. Trimming took off 10 bases at V and 0 bases at J, with 6 bases between the two ends. The CDR3 loop spans 12 amino acids. Looked up from germline, CDR1 is ENHRY and CDR2 is SYGVKD. CDR3 residues: CATQSNTGELFF. In DNA form, the CDR3 reads TGTGCCACTCAATCGAACACCGGGGAGCTGTTTTTT.

This chain uses TRBV7-9 with TRBJ2-3, with 7 bases fitting TRBD1. The CDR3 runs 14 residues. CDR1 is SEHNR and CDR2 is FQNEAQ in the germline V gene (reference sequence). The V and J ends lost 5 bases and 6 bases, in that order; junction bases with no gene match: 8. The CDR3 DNA sequence: TGTGCCAGCAGCGCTCGACAGGGTAGTGATACGCAGTATTTT. This codes for CASSARQGSDTQYF.

The V call is TRBV10-3, the J call TRBJ2-7; D possibly corresponds to TRBD1 (5 bases). Germline V gene data show CDR1 as ENHRY and CDR2 as SYGVKD. CDR3 length equals 13 residues. Trimming shortened V by 0 bases and J by 4 bases, and 7 bases separated the two germline ends. The CDR3 sequence: CAISESQEYEQYF. The CDR3 DNA reads TGTGCCATCAGTGAGTCACAGGAATACGAGCAGTACTTC.

The chain uses TRBV28 and TRBJ1-2; D gene ambiguous. The germline gives CDR1 MDHEN, CDR2 SYDVKM. Trimming removed 8 bases at V and 2 bases at J, with 6 bases between. This CDR3 is built from 11 residues. This CDR3 reads CASPQNYGYTF. The CDR3, as DNA: TGTGCCAGCCCCCAGAACTATGGCTACACCTTC.

The chain has TRBV4-1 and TRBJ1-2, with TRBD1 matching 9 bases. The CDR3 runs to 15 residues. Trimming cost V 4 bases and J 8 bases; bases outside gene matches: 11. Germline V gene lookup returns CDR1 MGHRA and CDR2 YSYEKL. CDR3 sequence reads: CASSPGQGIMNGYTF. The CDR3 region has the DNA TGCGCCAGCAGCCCGGGACAGGGAATAATGAACGGCTACACCTTC.

The chain uses TRBV19 and TRBJ1-6, with D perhaps TRBD1 (5 bases). The CDR3 runs to 13 residues. The germline CDR1 and CDR2 sequences are LNHDA and SQIVND (reference sequence). Deletions cut 3 bases from V and 9 bases from J, with 9 bases between. The CDR3: CASSIPTGSPLHF. CDR3 nucleotides: TGTGCCAGTAGTATCCCCACAGGTTCACCCCTCCACTTT.

The chain has TRBV4-3 and TRBJ1-2; 9 bases are shared with TRBD1. The CDR3 is 16 residues long. J gave up 7 bases and V 0 bases, and 9 bases lay outside the gene matches. Germline V gene lookup returns CDR1 LGHNA and CDR2 YSLEER. The CDR3 sequence is CASSQEPDRGDGGYTF. In nucleotides, the CDR3 is TGCGCCAGCAGCCAAGAACCCGACAGGGGGGACGGTGGCTACACCTTC.

The chain combines TRBV5-4 with TRBJ2-7; tentative D call: TRBD1 (5 bases). V lost 4 bases to trimming and J lost 5 bases, with 13 bases between them. Germline V gene data show CDR1 as SGHNT and CDR2 as YYREEE (reference sequence). The CDR3 extends over 13 amino acids. The CDR3 spells CASSIDSFHEQYF. CDR3 nucleotide sequence: TGTGCCAGCAGCATAGACAGCTTTCACGAGCAGTACTTC.

The V gene is TRBV5-4, the J gene TRBJ2-5; TRBD2 is a possible D gene (6 bases). The CDR3 contains 16 residues. Germline V lookup: CDR1 SGHNT, CDR2 YYREEE (reference sequence). V dropped 2 bases and J dropped 1 base, with 15 bases sitting between them. Written as DNA, the CDR3 is TGTGCCAGCAGCTTCCCGGCCGGGACTCGCCAAGAGACCCAGTACTTC. Translation gives CASSFPAGTRQETQYF.

This clone was seen more than once but under ten times. The CDR3 region has the DNA TGTGCCAGCAGTGAACTTCACGAGCAGTACTTC. Translating it yields CASSELHEQYF. V and J are TRBV6-1 and TRBJ2-7; no clear D gene. V was trimmed by 2 bases and J by 5 bases, leaving 4 bases between them. This CDR3 region has 11 residues. Germline V gene lookup returns CDR1 MNHNS and CDR2 SASEGT.

The J gene is TRBJ1-2, the V gene TRBV5-5, with D tentatively TRBD1 (5 bases). CDR3 size: 12 residues. V lost 2 bases to trimming and J lost 7 bases, with 9 bases between them. Germline V CDR1 and CDR2: SGHKS, YYEKEE (reference sequence). The DNA of the CDR3 is TGTGCCAGCAGCTTCGGGGCGGGTGGCTACACCTTC. Protein: CASSFGAGGYTF.

V is TRBV5-4 and J is TRBJ1-2; D is uncertain. The germline V and J ends were trimmed by 4 bases and 4 bases, with 11 bases remaining between them. There are 13 residues in the CDR3. Germline CDR1 SGHNT, CDR2 YYREEE (reference sequence). The CDR3 region has the DNA TGTGCCAGCAGCCCGGGGAGTTCCTATGGCTACACCTTC. This encodes CASSPGSSYGYTF.

V gene TRBV5-4 combines with J gene TRBJ2-3, with D possibly being TRBD2 (6 bases). The CDR3 totals 15 residues. Trimming cost V 0 bases and J 1 base, with 9 bases left between them. CDR1 is SGHNT and CDR2 is YYREEE in the germline V gene (reference sequence). CDR3 DNA sequence: TGTGCCAGCAGCTTGGGAGTAGCGGGCACAGATACGCAGTATTTT. It specifies CASSLGVAGTDTQYF.

The chain employs TRBV19 and TRBJ2-3, with TRBD1 matching over 9 bases. This CDR3 has 14 amino acids. Losses at the gene ends were 5 bases for V and 6 bases for J; bases not matched to a gene: 6. CDR1 is LNHDA and CDR2 is SQIVND in the germline V gene (reference sequence). The CDR3 sequence: CASSPGQGSDTQYF. For the CDR3, the DNA is TGTGCCAGTAGTCCAGGACAGGGGTCTGATACGCAGTATTTT.

This clone was counted between two and nine times. This chain connects TRBV5-4 to TRBJ2-2; the D is unclear. The V gene's germline CDR1 is SGHNT and CDR2 YYREEE (reference sequence). Trimming cost V 2 bases and J 4 bases, with 15 bases left between them. The CDR3 covers 16 residues. This CDR3 is CASSLVAQTPTGELFF. For the CDR3, the DNA is TGTGCCAGCAGCTTAGTCGCACAGACACCCACCGGGGAGCTGTTTTTT. The entire variable domain, with the rest obtained from reference TRBV5-4 and TRBJ2-2, is as follows: ETGVTQSPTHLIKTRGQQVTLRCSSQSGHNTVSWYQQALGQGPQFIFQYYREEENGRGNFPPRFSGLQFPNYSSELNVNALELDDSALYLCASSLVAQTPTGELFFGEGSRLTVL.

The chain couples TRBV9 to TRBJ2-2, with 9 nucleotides matching TRBD1. The CDR3 extends over 14 amino acids. Trimming removed 2 bases from V and 7 bases from J; junction bases left unmatched: 3. Germline CDR1 SGDLS, CDR2 YYNGEE. For the CDR3, the DNA is TGTGCCAGCAGCGTGGGACAGGGACTCGGGGAGCTGTTTTTT. This translates into CASSVGQGLGELFF.

The table lists this clone with a count of one. The V gene is TRBV6-1, the J gene TRBJ2-3; no clear D. The V gene lost 5 bases and the J gene lost 0 bases, with 6 bases spanning the gap. Germline lookup yields CDR1 MNHNS and CDR2 SASEGT. The CDR3 totals 13 residues. The CDR3 here is CASSQDSTDTQYF. DNA for the CDR3: TGTGCCAGCAGTCAGGACAGCACAGATACGCAGTATTTT.

Notes on this clone: At one end, the junction sequence differs from germline, possibly due to a read error. The chain carries TRBV29-1 and TRBJ1-2; a weak D match, TRBD1 (6 bases). The length of the CDR3 is 13 residues. Germline assignment: CDR1 SQVTM and CDR2 ANQGSEA. The CDR3 DNA follows: TGCAGCGGGGGCGCTAGGGACAACTATGACTACACCTTC. Its translation is CSGGARDNYDYTF. The complete variable domain, with remaining parts taken from reference TRBV29-1 and TRBJ1-2, reads SAVISQKPSRDICQRGTSLTIQCQVDSQVTMMFWYRQQPGQSLTLIATANQGSEATYESGFVIDKFPISRPNLTFSTLTVSNMSPEDSSIYLCSGGARDNYDYTFGSGTRLTVV.

The chain couples TRBV7-8 to TRBJ1-5; maybe TRBD1 (5 bases). Germline lookup yields CDR1 SGHVS and CDR2 FQNEAQ. The CDR3 totals 15 residues. The ends were cut back, 1 base at V and 9 bases at J, with 16 bases in the middle. The CDR3 nucleotides read TGTGCCAGCAGCTTAGAGTCGGCAGGAAGGGGGCCCCAGCATTTT. This gives the protein CASSLESAGRGPQHF.

The chain links TRBV10-1 to TRBJ1-6, with TRBD1 identical over 8 bases. Unmatched junction bases numbered 18, after V lost 6 bases and J lost 8 bases. CDR1 WNHNN and CDR2 SYGVQD come from the germline V gene (reference sequence). This CDR3 contains 18 residues. The CDR3: CASRSSTGEGNRYSPLHF. The CDR3 DNA sequence: TGCGCCAGCAGATCGTCGACAGGGGAGGGAAATCGGTATTCACCCCTCCACTTT.

The chain carries TRBV9 and TRBJ2-5; 9 bases map to TRBD2. Germline CDR1 is SGDLS and CDR2 is YYNGEE. The CDR3 loop spans 15 amino acids. V gave up 0 bases and J gave up 7 bases; unmatched junction bases: 7. The DNA of the CDR3 is TGTGCCAGCAGCGTAGAGGCTAGCGGGGAGGGGACCCAGTACTTC. Its protein product is CASSVEASGEGTQYF.

This chain links TRBV7-2 with TRBJ2-1; TRBD1 matches 11 bases. The CDR3 covers 15 residues. The germline CDR1 and CDR2 sequences are SGHTA and FQGNSA. Trimming cost V 3 bases and J 4 bases; bases outside gene matches: 2. The CDR3 coding sequence is TGTGCCAGCAGCTTGGGACAGGGGGTTTACAATGAGCAGTTCTTC. The encoded protein is CASSLGQGVYNEQFF. Full variable domain (remainder filled in from reference TRBV7-2 and TRBJ2-1): GAGVSQSPSNKVTEKGKDVELRCDPISGHTALYWYRQSLGQGLEFLIYFQGNSAPDKSGLPSDRFSAERTGGSVSTLTIQRTQQEDSAVYLCASSLGQGVYNEQFFGPGTRLTVL.

The V gene is TRBV5-4, the J gene TRBJ2-5; D is undetermined. Germline CDR1 reads SGHNT; CDR2 reads YYREEE (reference sequence). The CDR3 has 16 residues. V shed 4 bases and J shed 2 bases, with 18 bases lying between them. CDR3 loop: CASSRTTNTQQETQYF. Here the CDR3 DNA reads TGTGCCAGCAGCCGAACAACAAACACCCAACAAGAGACCCAGTACTTC.

In DNA form, the CDR3 reads TGCGCCAGCAGCTTGGTCGGACAGGACTCTGGAAACACCATATATTTT. This translates into CASSLVGQDSGNTIYF. The chain employs TRBV5-1 and TRBJ1-3; TRBD1 agrees at 7 bases. CDR1 is SGHRS, CDR2 YFSETQ, per germline. Germline trimming cut 0 bases from V and 0 bases from J; bases unmatched to any gene: 3. CDR3 size: 16 residues. The full variable domain, in which reference TRBV5-1 and TRBJ1-3 provide the parts outside the CDR3, is KAGVTQTPRYLIKTRGQQVTLSCSPISGHRSVSWYQQTPGQGLQFLFEYFSETQRNKGNFPGRFSGRQFSNSRSEMNVSTLELGDSALYLCASSLVGQDSGNTIYFGEGSWLTVV.

The V gene is TRBV2, the J gene TRBJ2-7; D remains ambiguous. This CDR3 has 13 residues. V lost 6 bases and J 9 bases, leaving 18 bases between the germline ends. CDR1 SNHLY and CDR2 FYNNEI come from the germline V gene. The CDR3, as DNA: TGTGCCAGCAGGGGTATAAGCCAGGCTCGGCAGTACTTC. Protein product: CASRGISQARQYF.

J is TRBJ2-7 and V is TRBV6-1; TRBD2 matches at 11 bases. The V gene's germline CDR1 is MNHNS and CDR2 SASEGT. This CDR3 is built from 14 residues. J gave up 0 bases and V 9 bases, and 4 bases lay outside the gene matches. DNA for the CDR3: TGTGCCAGTCGACTAGCGGGGAACTCCTACGAGCAGTACTTC. Protein sequence: CASRLAGNSYEQYF.

To note about this clone: This sample includes further DNA sequences coding for the same CDR3. V gene TRBV6-5 combines with J gene TRBJ1-5, with D unresolved. CDR3 length equals 13 residues. V shed 5 bases and J shed 4 bases, with 9 bases lying between them. Germline CDR1 MNHEY, CDR2 SVGAGI. The CDR3 reads CASSLRRNQPQHF. The DNA for the CDR3 is TGTGCCAGCAGTCTGAGACGGAATCAGCCCCAGCATTTT.

V and J are TRBV27 and TRBJ2-6, with D possibly TRBD1 on 5 matching bases. Germline loops: CDR1 MNHEY, CDR2 SMNVEV (reference sequence). The CDR3 has 13 amino acids. Trimming took off 6 bases at V and 2 bases at J, with 5 bases between the two ends. The DNA of the CDR3 is TGTGCCAGCAGGACAGCTGGGGCCAACGTCCTGACTTTC. Translating it yields CASRTAGANVLTF. Together with reference TRBV27 and TRBJ2-6, the CDR3 gives the full variable domain: EAQVTQNPRYLITVTGKKLTVTCSQNMNHEYMSWYRQDPGLGLRQIYYSMNVEVTDKGDVPEGYKVSRKEKRNFPLILESPSPNQTSLYFCASRTAGANVLTFGAGSRLTVL.

This clone was seen only a few times. The chain joins TRBV6-6 to TRBJ1-2; 7 bases are shared with TRBD1. CDR3 length equals 16 residues. Germline CDR1 and CDR2: MNHNY and SVGAGI (reference sequence). Trimming removed 4 bases from V and 1 base from J; junction bases left unmatched: 9. The DNA for the CDR3 is TGTGCCAGCAGTTTCTATAGACAGGGAATTAACTATGGCTACACCTTC. As protein: CASSFYRQGINYGYTF.